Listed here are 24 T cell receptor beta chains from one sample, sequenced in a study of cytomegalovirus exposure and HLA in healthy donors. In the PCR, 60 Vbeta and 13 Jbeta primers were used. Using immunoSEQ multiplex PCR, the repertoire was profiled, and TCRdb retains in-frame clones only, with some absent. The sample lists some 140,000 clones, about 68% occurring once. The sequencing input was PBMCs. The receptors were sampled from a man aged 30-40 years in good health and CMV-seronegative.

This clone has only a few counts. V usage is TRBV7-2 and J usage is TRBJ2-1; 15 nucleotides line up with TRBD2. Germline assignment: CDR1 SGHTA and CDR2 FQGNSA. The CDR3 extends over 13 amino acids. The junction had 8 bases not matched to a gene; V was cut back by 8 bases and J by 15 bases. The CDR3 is CASGRTSGGAGFF. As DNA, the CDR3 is TGTGCCAGCGGTCGGACTAGCGGGGGGGCTGGGTTCTTC.

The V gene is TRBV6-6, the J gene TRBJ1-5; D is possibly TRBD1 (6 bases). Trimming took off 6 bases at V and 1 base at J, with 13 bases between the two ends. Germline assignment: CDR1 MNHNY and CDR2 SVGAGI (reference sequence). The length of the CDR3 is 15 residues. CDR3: CASRNQGKSNQPQHF. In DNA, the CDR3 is TGTGCCAGCAGAAACCAGGGGAAGAGCAATCAGCCCCAGCATTTT.

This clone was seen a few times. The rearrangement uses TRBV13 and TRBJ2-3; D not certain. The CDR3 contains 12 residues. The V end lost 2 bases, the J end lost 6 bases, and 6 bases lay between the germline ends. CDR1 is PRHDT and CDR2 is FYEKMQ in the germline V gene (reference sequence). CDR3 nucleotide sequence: TGTGCCAGCAGCTTACAACGGGATACGCAGTATTTT. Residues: CASSLQRDTQYF.

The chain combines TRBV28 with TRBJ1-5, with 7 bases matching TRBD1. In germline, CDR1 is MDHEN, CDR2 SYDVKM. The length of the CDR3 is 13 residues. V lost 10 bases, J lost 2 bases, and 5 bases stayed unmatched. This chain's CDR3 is CAMQGDGNQPQHF. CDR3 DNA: TGTGCCATGCAGGGGGATGGCAATCAGCCCCAGCATTTT.

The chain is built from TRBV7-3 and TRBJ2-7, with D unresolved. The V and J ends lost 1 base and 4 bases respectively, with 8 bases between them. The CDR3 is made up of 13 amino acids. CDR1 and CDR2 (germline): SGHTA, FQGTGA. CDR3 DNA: TGTGCCAGCAGCTTAAGTACAGAGTACGAGCAGTACTTC. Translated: CASSLSTEYEQYF.

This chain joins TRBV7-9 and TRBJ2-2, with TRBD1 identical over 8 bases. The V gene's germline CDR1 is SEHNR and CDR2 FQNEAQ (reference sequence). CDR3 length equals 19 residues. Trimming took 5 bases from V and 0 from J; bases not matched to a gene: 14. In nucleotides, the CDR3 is TGTGCCAGCAGCCGAACCGGGACAGGAACCCGTCCGAACACCGGGGAGCTGTTTTTT. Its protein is CASSRTGTGTRPNTGELFF. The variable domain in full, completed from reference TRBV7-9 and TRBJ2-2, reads DTGVSQNPRHKITKRGQNVTFRCDPISEHNRLYWYRQTLGQGPEFLTYFQNEAQLEKSRLLSDRFSAERPKGSFSTLEIQRTEQGDSAMYLCASSRTGTGTRPNTGELFFGEGSRLTVL.

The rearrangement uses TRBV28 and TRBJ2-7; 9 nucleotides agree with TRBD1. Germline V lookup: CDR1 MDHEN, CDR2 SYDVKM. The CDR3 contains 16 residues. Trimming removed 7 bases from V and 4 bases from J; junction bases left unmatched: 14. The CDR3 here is CASTRTNTGGWYEQYF. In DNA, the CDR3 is TGTGCCAGCACCCGCACCAACACAGGGGGCTGGTACGAGCAGTACTTC.

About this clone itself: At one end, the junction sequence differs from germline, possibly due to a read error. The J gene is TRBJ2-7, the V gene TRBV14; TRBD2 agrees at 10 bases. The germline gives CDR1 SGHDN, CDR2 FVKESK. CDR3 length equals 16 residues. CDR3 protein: CASSPGLAAFSYGQYF. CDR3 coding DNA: TGTGCCAGCAGCCCAGGACTAGCGGCGTTCTCCTACGGGCAGTACTTC.

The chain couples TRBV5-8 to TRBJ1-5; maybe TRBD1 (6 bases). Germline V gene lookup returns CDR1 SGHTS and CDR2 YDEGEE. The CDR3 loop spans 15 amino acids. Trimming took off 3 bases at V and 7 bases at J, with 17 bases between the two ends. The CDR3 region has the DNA TGTGCCAGCAGCTCGCAGGGGCTGTTGGGGCAGCCCCAGCATTTT. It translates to CASSSQGLLGQPQHF.

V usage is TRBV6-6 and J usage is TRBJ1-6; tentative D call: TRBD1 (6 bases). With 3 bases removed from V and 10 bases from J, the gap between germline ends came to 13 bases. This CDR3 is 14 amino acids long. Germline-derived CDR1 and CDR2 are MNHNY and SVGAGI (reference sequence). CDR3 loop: CASSYGGSRSPLHF. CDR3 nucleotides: TGTGCCAGCAGTTATGGGGGCTCTAGGTCACCCCTCCACTTT.

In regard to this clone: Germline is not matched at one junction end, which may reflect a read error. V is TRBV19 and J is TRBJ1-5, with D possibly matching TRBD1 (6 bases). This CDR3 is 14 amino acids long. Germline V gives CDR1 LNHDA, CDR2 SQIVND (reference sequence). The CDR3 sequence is CASSMANGGQPQNF. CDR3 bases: TGTGCCAGTAGTATGGCCAATGGGGGCCAGCCCCAGAATTTT.

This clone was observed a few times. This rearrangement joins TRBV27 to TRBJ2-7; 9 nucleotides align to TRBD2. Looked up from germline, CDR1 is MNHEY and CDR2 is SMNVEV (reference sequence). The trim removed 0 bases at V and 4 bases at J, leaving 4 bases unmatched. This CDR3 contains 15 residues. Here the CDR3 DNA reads TGTGCCAGCAGTTTATCTCTAGCGGGACCATACGAGCAGTACTTC. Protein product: CASSLSLAGPYEQYF.

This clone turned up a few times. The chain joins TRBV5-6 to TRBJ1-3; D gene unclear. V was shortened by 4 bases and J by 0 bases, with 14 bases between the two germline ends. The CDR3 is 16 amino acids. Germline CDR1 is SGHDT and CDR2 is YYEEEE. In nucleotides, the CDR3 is TGTGCCAGCAGCCGCGGAGGACTGAGCTCTGGAAACACCATATATTTT. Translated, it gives CASSRGGLSSGNTIYF.

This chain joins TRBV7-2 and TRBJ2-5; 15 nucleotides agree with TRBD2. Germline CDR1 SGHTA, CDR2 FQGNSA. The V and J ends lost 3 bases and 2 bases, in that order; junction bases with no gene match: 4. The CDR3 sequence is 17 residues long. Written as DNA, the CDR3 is TGTGCCAGCAGCTTTTTCGGACTAGCGGGGGGGCAAGAGACCCAGTACTTC. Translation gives CASSFFGLAGGQETQYF.

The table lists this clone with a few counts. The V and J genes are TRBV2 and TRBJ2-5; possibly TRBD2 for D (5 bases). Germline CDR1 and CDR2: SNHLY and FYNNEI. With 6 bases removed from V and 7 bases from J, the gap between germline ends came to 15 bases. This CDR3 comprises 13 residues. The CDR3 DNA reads TGTGCCAGCAGGGAATATCAGAGCGGGACCCAGTACTTC. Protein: CASREYQSGTQYF.

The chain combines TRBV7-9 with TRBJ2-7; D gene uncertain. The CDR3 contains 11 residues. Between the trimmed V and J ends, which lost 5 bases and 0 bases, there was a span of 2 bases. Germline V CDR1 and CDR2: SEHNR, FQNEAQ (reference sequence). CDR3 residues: CASSRSYEQYF. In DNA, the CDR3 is TGTGCCAGCAGCCGCTCCTACGAGCAGTACTTC.

The CDR3 region is CAISEFPTGIYEQYF. The CDR3 DNA sequence: TGTGCCATCAGTGAGTTTCCGACAGGGATATACGAGCAGTACTTC. The chain carries TRBV10-3 and TRBJ2-7; TRBD1 matches 7 bases. J lost 4 bases, V lost 1 base, and 7 bases had no gene match. The CDR3 is 15 amino acids. Germline CDR1 ENHRY, CDR2 SYGVKD.

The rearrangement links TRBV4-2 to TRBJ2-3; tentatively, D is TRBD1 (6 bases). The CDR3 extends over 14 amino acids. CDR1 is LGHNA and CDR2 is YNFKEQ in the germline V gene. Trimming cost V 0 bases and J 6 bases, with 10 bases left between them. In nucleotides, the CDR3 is TGTGCCAGCAGCCAAGATCAGAGGGGGGATACGCAGTATTTT. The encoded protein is CASSQDQRGDTQYF.

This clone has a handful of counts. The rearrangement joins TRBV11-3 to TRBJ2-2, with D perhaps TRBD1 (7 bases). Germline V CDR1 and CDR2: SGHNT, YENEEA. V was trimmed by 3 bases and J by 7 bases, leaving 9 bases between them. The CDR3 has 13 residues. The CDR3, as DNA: TGTGCCAGCAGCTTCAGGGGGGACGGGGAGCTGTTTTTT. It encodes CASSFRGDGELFF.

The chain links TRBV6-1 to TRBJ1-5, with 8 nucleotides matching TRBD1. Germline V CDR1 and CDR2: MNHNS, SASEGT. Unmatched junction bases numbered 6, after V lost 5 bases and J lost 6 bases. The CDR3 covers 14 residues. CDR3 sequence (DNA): TGTGCCAGCAGTAATGGACAGGGCGTTCAGCCCCAGCATTTT. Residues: CASSNGQGVQPQHF.

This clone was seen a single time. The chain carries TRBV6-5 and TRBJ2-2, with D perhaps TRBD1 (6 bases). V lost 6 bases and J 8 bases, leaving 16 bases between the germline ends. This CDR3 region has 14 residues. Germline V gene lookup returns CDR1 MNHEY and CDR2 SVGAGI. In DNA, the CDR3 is TGTGCCAGCAGCCGCTTGGGGGCAGGGGGGGAGCTGTTTTTT. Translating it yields CASSRLGAGGELFF.

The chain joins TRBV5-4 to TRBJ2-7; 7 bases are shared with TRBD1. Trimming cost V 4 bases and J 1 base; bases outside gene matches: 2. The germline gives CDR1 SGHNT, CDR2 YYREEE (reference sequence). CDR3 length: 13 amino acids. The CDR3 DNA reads TGTGCCAGCAGCGGGACAGCTTCCTACGAGCAGTACTTC. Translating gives CASSGTASYEQYF.

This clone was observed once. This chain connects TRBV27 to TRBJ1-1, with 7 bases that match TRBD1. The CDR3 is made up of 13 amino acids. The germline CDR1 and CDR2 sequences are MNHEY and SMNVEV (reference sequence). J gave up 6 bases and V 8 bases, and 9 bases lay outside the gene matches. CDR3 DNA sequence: TGTGCCAGCGGCCTGACAGGGCCCTCTGAAGCTTTCTTT. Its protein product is CASGLTGPSEAFF.

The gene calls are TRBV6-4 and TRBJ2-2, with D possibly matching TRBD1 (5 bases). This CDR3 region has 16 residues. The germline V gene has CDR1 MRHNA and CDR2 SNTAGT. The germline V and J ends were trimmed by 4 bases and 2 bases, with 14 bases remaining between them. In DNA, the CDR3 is TGTGCCAGCAGTGTAGGATCCCAGGGAAACACCGGGGAGCTGTTTTTT. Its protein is CASSVGSQGNTGELFF.